Below, 4 T cell receptor beta chains from the same sample are listed, as sequenced in a study of blood T cell repertoires in COVID-19. Measured with immunoSEQ multiplex PCR; TCRdb has only the in-frame clones, and not every one. The table records around 120,000 clones, more than 60% of them present only once. The sample comprised peripheral blood. These receptors came from a man in his 70s with acute or convalescent COVID-19.

The gene calls are TRBV30 and TRBJ2-1; D may be TRBD1 (5 bases). The CDR3 loop spans 13 amino acids. V was clipped by 5 bases and J by 8 bases, with 16 bases between them. Germline V gives CDR1 GTSNPN, CDR2 SVGIG (reference sequence). The CDR3 is CAWDRNTPDEQFF. DNA for the CDR3: TGTGCCTGGGACAGAAACACCCCGGATGAGCAGTTCTTC.

This chain joins TRBV7-9 and TRBJ2-5; D is perhaps TRBD1 (5 bases). Germline CDR1 and CDR2: SEHNR and FQNEAQ (reference sequence). The CDR3 sequence is 14 residues long. Trimming pared 7 bases from V and 2 bases from J, leaving 14 bases between. The CDR3 nucleotides read TGTGCCAGCAACCCAGGTACAGGTCAAGAGACCCAGTACTTC. It is translated as CASNPGTGQETQYF.

CDR3: CASSLARGTNNEQFF. CDR3 in DNA: TGTGCCAGCAGCTTGGCGCGGGGGACCAACAATGAGCAGTTCTTC. The chain combines TRBV5-4 with TRBJ2-1; TRBD2 matches at 7 bases. CDR3 length equals 15 residues. Germline CDR1 SGHNT, CDR2 YYREEE (reference sequence). V lost 0 bases, J lost 5 bases, and 5 bases stayed unmatched.

This clone was seen a single time. The chain is built from TRBV11-3 and TRBJ2-2; D is unclear. CDR3 length: 14 residues. Trimming removed 1 base at V and 4 bases at J, with 7 bases between. The germline V gene has CDR1 SGHNT and CDR2 YENEEA. CDR3 DNA sequence: TGTGCCAGCAGCTTAGTGTCGGGCACCGGGGAGCTGTTTTTT. Translated: CASSLVSGTGELFF.